The source of this T cell receptor beta chain is a study of shared clonotypes between healthy human individuals. Libraries were prepared by immunoSEQ multiplex PCR; TCRdb keeps only in-frame clonotypes and omits some of them. The sample shows roughly 1.5 million clones, 95% to 99% of them seen only once. The germline V gene encodes CDR1 MGHRA and CDR2 YSYEKL. CDR3 length equals 13 residues. V was pared by 2 bases and J by 7 bases, with 9 bases between. A note on this clone: Its cognate antigen is unknown.

Study donors comprised healthy, HIV-negative adults devoid of recent acute infection or vaccination. Overall study results and limits: Estimated richness values were generally larger in naive subsets than in memory subsets.

The sample consisted of naive CD4+ T cells sorted from blood. As to subset: CD45RA+ positively selected. The sequence came from a man younger than 45 in good health. The V and J genes are TRBV4-1 and TRBJ2-1; D remains ambiguous. CDR3 nucleotides: TGCGCCAGCAGCCAATCTATGAAGAATGAGCAGTTCTTC. Translation: CASSQSMKNEQFF.